This TCR beta chain was sequenced for a study of control samples from healthy donors and cancer patients. Here immunoSEQ multiplex PCR was the method, and the copy in TCRdb shows in-frame clones only, minus some. This sample has some 120,000 clones; around 87% occur once, and the top ten carry 2.9%. The CDR3 has 12 amino acids. CDR1 and CDR2 (germline): ENHRY, SYGVKD. Trimming stripped 6 bases from V and 3 bases from J, with 8 bases between. The origin of this receptor is a man aged 55 to 69 in good health. Sequenced sample: blood. The gene calls are TRBV10-3 and TRBJ1-2, with D unclear. The CDR3 spells CAIRRNDYGYTF. The DNA of the CDR3 is TGTGCCATCAGGCGTAATGACTATGGCTACACCTTC.